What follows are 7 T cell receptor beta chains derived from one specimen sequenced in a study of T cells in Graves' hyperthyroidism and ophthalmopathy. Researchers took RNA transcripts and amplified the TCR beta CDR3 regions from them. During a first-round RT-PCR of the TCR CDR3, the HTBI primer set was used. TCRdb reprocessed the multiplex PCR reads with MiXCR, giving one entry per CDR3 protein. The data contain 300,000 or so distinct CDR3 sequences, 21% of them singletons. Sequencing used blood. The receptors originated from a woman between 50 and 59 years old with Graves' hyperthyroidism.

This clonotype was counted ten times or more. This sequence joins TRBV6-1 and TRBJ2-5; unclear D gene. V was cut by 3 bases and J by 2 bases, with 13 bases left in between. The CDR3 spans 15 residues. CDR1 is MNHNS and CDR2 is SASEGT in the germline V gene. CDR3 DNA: TGTGCCAGCAGTGACCCGGTGACCCAACAAGAGACCCAGTACTTC. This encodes CASSDPVTQQETQYF.

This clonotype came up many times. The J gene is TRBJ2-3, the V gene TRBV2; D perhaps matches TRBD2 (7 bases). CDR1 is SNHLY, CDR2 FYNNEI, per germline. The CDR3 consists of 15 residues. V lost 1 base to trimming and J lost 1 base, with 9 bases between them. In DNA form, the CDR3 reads TGTGCCAGCAGTGAAGAAGGGGGGGGCACAGATACGCAGTATTTT. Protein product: CASSEEGGGTDTQYF. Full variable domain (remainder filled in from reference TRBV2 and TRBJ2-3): EPEVTQTPSHQVTQMGQEVILRCVPISNHLYFYWYRQILGQKVEFLVSFYNNEISEKSEIFDDQFSVERPDGSNFTLKIRSTKLEDSAMYFCASSEEGGGTDTQYFGPGTRLTVL.

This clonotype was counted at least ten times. CDR3 in amino acids: CAWSVTGGNTIYF. The CDR3 DNA sequence: TGTGCCTGGAGTGTAACGGGCGGAAACACCATATATTTT. The chain links TRBV30 to TRBJ1-3; D is uncertain. Germline V gene data show CDR1 as GTSNPN and CDR2 as SVGIG (reference sequence). CDR3 size: 13 residues. The V end lost 0 bases, the J end lost 4 bases, and 7 bases lay between the germline ends.

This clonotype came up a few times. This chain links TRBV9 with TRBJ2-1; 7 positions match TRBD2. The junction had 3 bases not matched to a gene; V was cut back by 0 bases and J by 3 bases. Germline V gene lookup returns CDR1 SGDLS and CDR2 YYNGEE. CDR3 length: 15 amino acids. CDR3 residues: CASSVVSGVYNEQFF. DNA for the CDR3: TGTGCCAGCAGCGTAGTGAGCGGGGTCTACAATGAGCAGTTCTTC.

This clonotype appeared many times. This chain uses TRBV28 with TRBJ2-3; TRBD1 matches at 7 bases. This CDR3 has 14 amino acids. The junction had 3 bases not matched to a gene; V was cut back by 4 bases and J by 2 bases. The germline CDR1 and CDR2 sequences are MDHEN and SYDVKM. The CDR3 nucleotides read TGTGCCAGCAGTTCCGGGACAGTCACAGATACGCAGTATTTT. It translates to CASSSGTVTDTQYF.

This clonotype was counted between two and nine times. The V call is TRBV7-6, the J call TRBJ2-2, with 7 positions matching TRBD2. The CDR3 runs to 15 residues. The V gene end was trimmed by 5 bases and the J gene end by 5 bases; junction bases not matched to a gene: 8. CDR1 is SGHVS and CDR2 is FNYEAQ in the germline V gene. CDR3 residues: CASSQTSIKTGELFF. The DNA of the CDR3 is TGTGCCAGCAGCCAGACTAGCATTAAGACCGGGGAGCTGTTTTTT.

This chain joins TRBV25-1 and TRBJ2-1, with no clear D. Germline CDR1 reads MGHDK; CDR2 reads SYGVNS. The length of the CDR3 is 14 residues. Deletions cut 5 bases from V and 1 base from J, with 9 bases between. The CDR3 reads CASSYGSSYNEQFF. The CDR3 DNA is TGTGCCAGCAGTTACGGGTCGTCCTACAATGAGCAGTTCTTC. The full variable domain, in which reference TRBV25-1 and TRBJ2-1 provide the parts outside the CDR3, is EADIYQTPRYLVIGTGKKITLECSQTMGHDKMYWYQQDPGMELHLIHYSYGVNSTEKGDLSSESTVSRIRTEHFPLTLESARPSHTSQYLCASSYGSSYNEQFFGPGTRLTVL.